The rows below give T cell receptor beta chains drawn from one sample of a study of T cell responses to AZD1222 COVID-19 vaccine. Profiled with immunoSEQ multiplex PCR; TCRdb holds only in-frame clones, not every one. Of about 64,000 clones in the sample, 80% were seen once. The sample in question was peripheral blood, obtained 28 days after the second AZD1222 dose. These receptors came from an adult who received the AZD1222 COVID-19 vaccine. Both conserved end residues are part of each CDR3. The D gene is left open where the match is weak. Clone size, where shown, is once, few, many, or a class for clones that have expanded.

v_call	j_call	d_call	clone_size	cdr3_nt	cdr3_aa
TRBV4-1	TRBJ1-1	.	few	TGCGCCAGCAGCCGGGGGAACACTGAAGCTTTCTTT	CASSRGNTEAFF
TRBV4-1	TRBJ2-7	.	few	TGCGCCAGCAGCCACTATCCCTACGAGCAGTACTTC	CASSHYPYEQYF
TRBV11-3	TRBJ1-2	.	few	TGTGGTGCGCGCCATGGCTACACCTTC	CGARHGYTF
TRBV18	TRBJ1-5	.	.	TGTGCCAGCTCACCATACTCAGGGGGCAATCAGCCCCAGCATTTT	CASSPYSGGNQPQHF
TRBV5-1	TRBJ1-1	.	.	TGCGCCAGCAGCCCAATACAGGTTGGCACTGAAGCTTTCTTT	CASSPIQVGTEAFF
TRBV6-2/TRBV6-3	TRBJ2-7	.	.	TGTGCCAGCAGTTACTCGTTCAGGGGTTACGAGCAGTACTTC	CASSYSFRGYEQYF
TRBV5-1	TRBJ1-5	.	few	TGCGCCAGCAGCTTGGGGGGGCGGAATCAGCCCCAGCATTTT	CASSLGGRNQPQHF
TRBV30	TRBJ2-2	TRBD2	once	TGTGCCTGGACCCGGCGGGGGAGCACCGGGGAGCTGTTTTTT	CAWTRRGSTGELFF
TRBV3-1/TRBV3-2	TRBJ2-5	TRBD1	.	TGTGCCAGCAGCCGCCCGACAGGGAGACAGGAGACCCAGTACTTC	CASSRPTGRQETQYF
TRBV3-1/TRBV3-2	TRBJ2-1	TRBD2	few	TGTGCCAGCAGCCAAGTCTACACGGGGGGGCCTTCCGAGCAGTTCTTC	CASSQVYTGGPSEQFF
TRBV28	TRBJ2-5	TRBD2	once	TGTGCCAGTTCGAGCGGGGGGTACCAAGAGACCCAGTACTTC	CASSSGGYQETQYF
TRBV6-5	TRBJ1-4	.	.	TGTGCCAGCAGCCCCGGACATTTACTGTTTTTT	CASSPGHLLFF
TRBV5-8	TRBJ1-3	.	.	TGTGCCAGCAGCTTGGCAGCCACAGCCAATTCTGGAAACACCATATATTTT	CASSLAATANSGNTIYF
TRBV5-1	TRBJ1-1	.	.	TGCGCCAGCAGCCGTGGCTACATGAACACTGAAGCTTTCTTT	CASSRGYMNTEAFF
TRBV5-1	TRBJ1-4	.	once	TGCGCCAGCAGCCAGGACGGACAAGGACTGTTTTTT	CASSQDGQGLFF
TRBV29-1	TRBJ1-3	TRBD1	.	TGCAGCGTTCTGACAGGGGGTTCTGGAAACACCATATATTTT	CSVLTGGSGNTIYF
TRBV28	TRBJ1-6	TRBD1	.	TGTGCCAGCAGTGGGACAGACTTAAGCTCCTATAATTCACCCCTCCACTTT	CASSGTDLSSYNSPLHF
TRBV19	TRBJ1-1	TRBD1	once	TGTGCCAGTAGGGGACAGGGAGACACTGAAGCTTTCTTT	CASRGQGDTEAFF
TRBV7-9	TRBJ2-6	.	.	TGTGCCAGCAGCCCCTCCGGAGCTTCTGGGGCCAACGTCCTGACTTTC	CASSPSGASGANVLTF
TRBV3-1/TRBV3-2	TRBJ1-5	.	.	TGTGCCAGCAGCCAAGATACCCCAGGGAGTAGCAATCAGCCCCAGCATTTT	CASSQDTPGSSNQPQHF
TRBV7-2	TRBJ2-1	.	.	TGTGCCAGCAGCCCACGACAGGATTGGACAATGGGGCAGTTCTTC	CASSPRQDWTMGQFF
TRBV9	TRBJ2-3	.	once	TGTGCCAGCAGCCGTTCTCCACAGCCTGGCACAGATACGCAGTATTTT	CASSRSPQPGTDTQYF
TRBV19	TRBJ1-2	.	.	TGTGCCAGTACCATACAGGGATGGGATGGCTACACCTTC	CASTIQGWDGYTF
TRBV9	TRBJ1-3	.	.	TGTGCCAGCAGCCCGGACCCAGGGGTCGGGGGAAACACCATATATTTT	CASSPDPGVGGNTIYF
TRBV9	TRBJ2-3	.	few	TGTGCCAGCAGCGTAGGGCTAGCCAGCACAGATACGCAGTATTTT	CASSVGLASTDTQYF
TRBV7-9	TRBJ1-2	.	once	TGTGCCAGCAGCCTACAGAGCTTTAACTATGGCTACACCTTC	CASSLQSFNYGYTF